This TCR beta chain was observed in a study of radiation and T cells in renal cell carcinoma. Across the study: Nephrectomy followed 15 Gy stereotactic body radiation by 4 weeks.

V lost 3 bases and J lost 6; bases outside the gene matches: 15. The CDR3 is 17 residues long. CDR1 is SGHNT, CDR2 YYREEE, per germline (reference sequence). Indicated time point: baseline pretreatment blood. Stated treatment: 15 Gy SBRT to primary tumor, nephrectomy 4 weeks later. The data were produced by immunoSEQ multiplex PCR, yet TCRdb's version contains in-frame clones alone and is incomplete. This table has nearly 50,000 clones, around 83% appearing once. The sequence derives from a woman aged 70-85 years with renal cell carcinoma. Material: blood, obtained from a patient whose treatment included radiotherapy and nephrectomy. The chain is built from TRBV5-4 and TRBJ1-5; 7 bases align to TRBD1. The CDR3 is CASSSKGQPKITQPQHF. The CDR3 nucleotides read TGTGCCAGCAGCTCGAAGGGACAGCCTAAAATTACTCAGCCCCAGCATTTT.